Below, 28 T cell receptor beta chains from the same sample are listed, as sequenced in a study of Ad26.COV2.S vaccination and SARS-CoV-2 variants. The data were produced by immunoSEQ multiplex PCR, yet TCRdb's version contains in-frame clones alone and is incomplete. The sample lists more than 300,000 clones; 85% to 90% were seen once. This sample's treatment: around 19 received Ad26.COV2.S at low or high dose, single or two shots; roughly five received placebo; per-sample allocation not given. The investigators took samples on day 63 after the first vaccine or placebo injection. This material consisted of peripheral blood, taken in a trial of Ad26.COV2.S vaccine versus placebo. These receptors were obtained from a person between 18 and 59 years old who received the Ad26.COV2.S COVID-19 vaccine or a placebo.

The chain links TRBV6-5 to TRBJ2-3; D is perhaps TRBD1 (5 bases). The CDR3 length is 13 residues. Per the germline V gene, CDR1 is MNHEY and CDR2 is SVGAGI. V lost 7 bases and J 1 base, leaving 9 bases between the germline ends. As DNA, the CDR3 is TGTGCCAGCAACGAAGGGGGCACAGATACGCAGTATTTT. Translating it yields CASNEGGTDTQYF.

The chain is built from TRBV5-6 and TRBJ2-1, with D perhaps given as TRBD1 or TRBD2 (5 bases each). The CDR3 sequence is 16 residues long. Germline CDR1 and CDR2: SGHDT and YYEEEE. V lost 3 bases, J lost 1 base, and 14 bases lay in between. In DNA, the CDR3 is TGTGCCAGCAGCTCGGGGCCCCCCTCGTCCTACAATGAGCAGTTCTTC. It translates to CASSSGPPSSYNEQFF.

In nucleotides, the CDR3 is TGTGCCAGCAGCTTAACGGGATCCTTATACAATGAGCAGTTCTTC. It codes for CASSLTGSLYNEQFF. The chain couples TRBV7-2 to TRBJ2-1; D is perhaps TRBD2 (5 bases). The CDR3 extends over 15 amino acids. V lost 2 bases, J lost 4 bases, and 12 bases lay in between. Germline V CDR1 and CDR2: SGHTA, FQGNSA.

The count of this clone is one. The chain couples TRBV3-1 (or the pseudogene TRBV3-2) to TRBJ1-1; a possible D gene is TRBD1 (5 bases). The CDR3 sequence is 14 residues long. Trimming shortened V by 5 bases and J by 6 bases, and 16 bases separated the two germline ends. Germline assignment: CDR1 LGHDT and CDR2 YNNKEL (reference sequence). The chain's CDR3 is CASSYDIGESEAFF. Here the CDR3 DNA reads TGTGCCAGCAGCTATGACATAGGGGAGTCTGAAGCTTTCTTT.

The gene calls are TRBV2 and TRBJ1-5; the D is unclear. Germline CDR1 reads SNHLY; CDR2 reads FYNNEI. The CDR3 has 14 amino acids. Trimming removed 7 bases at V and 1 base at J, with 11 bases between. The CDR3 DNA reads as TGTGCCAGCAATACCCACAGAAGCAATCAGCCCCAGCATTTT. Translated, it gives CASNTHRSNQPQHF.

V gene TRBV5-1 combines with J gene TRBJ2-3; D ambiguous. V was cut by 6 bases and J by 0 bases, with 11 bases left in between. CDR1 and CDR2 (germline): SGHRS, YFSETQ. The CDR3 runs 14 residues. In DNA form, the CDR3 reads TGCGCCAGCACCTTAGCCCTAAGCACAGATACGCAGTATTTT. This encodes CASTLALSTDTQYF.

The gene calls are TRBV18 and TRBJ2-7; possible D gene TRBD1, 6 bases. Germline lookup yields CDR1 KGHSH and CDR2 LQKENI. Trimming removed 3 bases at V and 2 bases at J, with 17 bases between. This CDR3 contains 16 residues. The CDR3 reads CASSPIDRPQPYEQYF. CDR3 DNA: TGTGCCAGCTCACCTATCGACAGGCCCCAGCCCTACGAGCAGTACTTC.

V gene TRBV28 combines with J gene TRBJ2-4; a possible D gene is TRBD2 (6 bases). Per germline, CDR1 MDHEN and CDR2 SYDVKM. This CDR3 has 17 amino acids. The V end was cut by 0 bases, the J end by 1 base, with 13 bases between. The CDR3 sequence is CASSLWTGSGAKNIQYF. In nucleotides, the CDR3 is TGTGCCAGCAGTTTATGGACCGGGAGTGGTGCCAAAAACATTCAGTACTTC.

The chain links TRBV24-1 to TRBJ1-5; TRBD1 is a possible D gene (5 bases). This CDR3 spans 13 amino acids. The ends were cut back, 6 bases at V and 7 bases at J, with 12 bases in the middle. The germline V gene encodes CDR1 KGHDR and CDR2 SFDVKD. The DNA of the CDR3 is TGTGCCACCAGTAGGGGTGCTCAACAGCCCCAGCATTTT. This translates into CATSRGAQQPQHF.

The chain joins TRBV6-2 or TRBV6-3 to TRBJ2-1; 8 positions match TRBD2. The CDR3 extends over 12 amino acids. V lost 2 bases, J lost 10 bases, and 1 base stayed unmatched. The V gene's germline CDR1 is MNHEY and CDR2 SVGEGT. The DNA for the CDR3 is TGTGCCAGCAGTTACGCGGGGGGCGAGCAGTTCTTC. Encoded protein: CASSYAGGEQFF.

Regarding this clone: Other nucleotide sequences from this sample produce the same CDR3. The gene calls are TRBV9 and TRBJ2-7, with a possible D match to TRBD1 (5 bases). Germline-derived CDR1 and CDR2 are SGDLS and YYNGEE. This CDR3 is 14 amino acids long. V lost 2 bases, J lost 4 bases, and 13 bases lay in between. The CDR3 bases are TGTGCCAGCAGCGTTTCACCGGACACGTACGAGCAGTACTTC. Protein: CASSVSPDTYEQYF.

This rearrangement joins TRBV28 to TRBJ1-2; TRBD1 is a possible D gene (6 bases). The V gene lost 5 bases and the J gene lost 4 bases, with 17 bases spanning the gap. Per the germline V gene, CDR1 is MDHEN and CDR2 is SYDVKM. The length of the CDR3 is 15 residues. The DNA of the CDR3 is TGTGCCAGCAGTCGTACTACAGGGTCTAGCTATGGCTACACCTTC. It specifies CASSRTTGSSYGYTF.

The V call is TRBV7-8, the J call TRBJ1-5; D gene unclear. V dropped 1 base and J dropped 1 base, with 5 bases sitting between them. Germline CDR1 is SGHVS and CDR2 is FQNEAQ. There are 14 residues in the CDR3. The CDR3 DNA is TGTGCCAGCAGCTTAGGTGTCAGCAATCAGCCCCAGCATTTT. Translated: CASSLGVSNQPQHF.

Note on this clone: A much larger clone lies one base from this, so it may be a read error. CDR3 in DNA: TGTGCCATCAGTCACCTAAACACGACCCTAGATACGCAGTATTTT. Translation: CAISHLNTTLDTQYF. V gene TRBV10-3 combines with J gene TRBJ2-3; D remains unclear. V lost 5 bases and J 5 bases, leaving 17 bases between the germline ends. Germline CDR1 ENHRY, CDR2 SYGVKD. The CDR3 is made up of 15 amino acids.

The chain employs TRBV28 and TRBJ1-6, with D unclear. V shed 7 bases and J shed 1 base, with 11 bases lying between them. Germline V lookup: CDR1 MDHEN, CDR2 SYDVKM. This CDR3 comprises 15 residues. CDR3 amino acids: CASITDGSYNSPLHF. Written as DNA, the CDR3 is TGTGCCAGCATCACAGATGGTTCCTATAATTCACCCCTCCACTTT. Filled out from reference TRBV28 and TRBJ1-6, the complete variable domain reads DVKVTQSSRYLVKRTGEKVFLECVQDMDHENMFWYRQDPGLGLRLIYFSYDVKMKEKGDIPEGYSVSREKKERFSLILESASTNQTSMYLCASITDGSYNSPLHFGNGTRLTVT.

The V and J genes are TRBV2 and TRBJ2-1, with unresolved D. Germline loops: CDR1 SNHLY, CDR2 FYNNEI. V lost 3 bases and J 10 bases, leaving 10 bases between the germline ends. The CDR3 consists of 12 residues. In nucleotides, the CDR3 is TGTGCCAGCAGTGACGTCACAATGGAGCAGTTCTTC. It translates to CASSDVTMEQFF.

V and J are TRBV4-1 and TRBJ2-2; 10 bases are a match to TRBD1. Per germline, CDR1 MGHRA and CDR2 YSYEKL. After removal of 3 bases from V and 4 bases from J, the junction contained 17 bases not matched to a gene. The CDR3 totals 20 residues. The CDR3 here is CASSHPGTGVARMSTGELFF. DNA for the CDR3: TGCGCCAGCAGCCACCCGGGGACAGGGGTCGCCCGGATGAGCACCGGGGAGCTGTTTTTT.

CDR3: CATSDETTYEQYF. CDR3 nucleotide sequence: TGTGCCACCAGTGATGAGACTACCTACGAGCAGTACTTC. This chain uses TRBV24-1 with TRBJ2-7, with D tentatively TRBD2 (5 bases). Germline V gene sequence: CDR1 KGHDR, CDR2 SFDVKD. V lost 3 bases and J 2 bases, leaving 7 bases between the germline ends. CDR3 size: 13 residues.

The chain is built from TRBV6-5 and TRBJ1-3; D gene uncertain. The CDR3 is made up of 14 amino acids. Per the germline V gene, CDR1 is MNHEY and CDR2 is SVGAGI. The V gene lost 4 bases and the J gene lost 0 bases, with 7 bases spanning the gap. CDR3 bases: TGTGCCAGCAGTTTCGCCCTCTCTGGAAACACCATATATTTT. Protein: CASSFALSGNTIYF.

The chain has TRBV9 and TRBJ2-7, with D tentatively TRBD2 (5 bases). V was shortened by 0 bases and J by 0 bases, with 10 bases between the two germline ends. There are 15 residues in the CDR3. Germline CDR1 reads SGDLS; CDR2 reads YYNGEE. In DNA, the CDR3 is TGTGCCAGCAGCGTAGCGGGCGGGCCCTCCTACGAGCAGTACTTC. This sequence encodes CASSVAGGPSYEQYF.

The V call is TRBV5-5, the J call TRBJ1-1; the match to TRBD1 covers 8 bases. Trimming cost V 3 bases and J 7 bases; bases outside gene matches: 5. The CDR3 contains 13 residues. Germline CDR1 SGHKS, CDR2 YYEKEE (reference sequence). The CDR3 loop is CASSSTGVLEAFF. The CDR3 DNA is TGTGCCAGCAGCTCGACAGGGGTCCTTGAAGCTTTCTTT.

The gene calls are TRBV27 and TRBJ1-1; TRBD1 might be the D (6 bases). V was shortened by 5 bases and J by 6 bases, with 16 bases between the two germline ends. Germline CDR1 reads MNHEY; CDR2 reads SMNVEV (reference sequence). The CDR3 covers 14 residues. In DNA form, the CDR3 reads TGTGCCAGCAGTAAAAAACAGGGTTTACCTGAAGCTTTCTTT. It translates to CASSKKQGLPEAFF.

The chain links TRBV2 to TRBJ2-1; D is unresolved. This CDR3 has 12 amino acids. The V gene's germline CDR1 is SNHLY and CDR2 FYNNEI. The V gene lost 4 bases and the J gene lost 7 bases, with 8 bases spanning the gap. CDR3 bases: TGTGCCAGCAGTGCCTCTGGAAATGAGCAGTTCTTC. Protein: CASSASGNEQFF.

The chain uses TRBV28 and TRBJ1-2, with D unresolved. Deletions cut 4 bases from V and 10 bases from J, with 13 bases between. The germline CDR1 and CDR2 sequences are MDHEN and SYDVKM. The CDR3 length is 12 residues. CDR3 region: CASSSYPPVYTF. The DNA for the CDR3 is TGTGCCAGCAGTTCCTACCCCCCAGTCTACACCTTC.

The chain joins TRBV11-2 to TRBJ1-1, with D hard to call. In germline, CDR1 is SGHAT, CDR2 FQNNGV. Between the trimmed V and J ends, which lost 2 bases and 5 bases, there was a span of 9 bases. This CDR3 comprises 13 residues. The CDR3, as DNA: TGTGCCAGCAGCTTAAGGTCGTATACTGAAGCTTTCTTT. Residues: CASSLRSYTEAFF.

This chain's CDR3 is CSVGGGGQGVTDTQYF. The DNA of the CDR3 is TGCAGCGTTGGAGGGGGGGGACAGGGTGTCACAGATACGCAGTATTTT. V and J are TRBV29-1 and TRBJ2-3, with TRBD1 identical over 9 bases. The CDR3 is made up of 16 amino acids. Germline V lookup: CDR1 SQVTM, CDR2 ANQGSEA. After removal of 4 bases from V and 2 bases from J, the junction contained 10 bases not matched to a gene.

This chain links TRBV7-2 with TRBJ2-5, with a possible D match to TRBD1 (5 bases). The V gene's germline CDR1 is SGHTA and CDR2 FQGNSA. CDR3 length: 13 residues. The ends were cut back, 3 bases at V and 1 base at J, with 6 bases in the middle. CDR3 in DNA: TGTGCCAGCAGCTTTAGGGGCCAAGAGACCCAGTACTTC. Translated, it gives CASSFRGQETQYF.

The V gene is TRBV6-2 or TRBV6-3, the J gene TRBJ1-1; D is possibly TRBD1 (5 bases). The CDR3 is 14 residues long. V shed 0 bases and J shed 4 bases, with 9 bases lying between them. Per germline, CDR1 MNHEY and CDR2 SVGEGT. CDR3 region: CASSYSEDITEAFF. CDR3 in DNA: TGTGCCAGCAGTTACTCGGAGGACATCACTGAAGCTTTCTTT.